This T cell receptor (beta chain) was identified in a study of metastatic and nonmetastatic thyroid tumors. On the study more broadly: Patients with malignant and benign thyroid disease provided blood and tumor or nodule tissue, whose repertoires were compared.

There were no patients who had received any treatment before thyroid surgery. CDR1 is MDHEN, CDR2 SYDVKM, per germline. CDR3 size: 13 residues. Trimming removed 3 bases from V and 4 bases from J, with 9 bases in between. The study, taken as a whole, reports: Compared with benign nodules, malignant thyroid tumors were reported to have significantly higher TCR beta diversity in both blood and tumor.

In the authors' workflow: The study took CDR3 differences across clinicopathological groups and made a distant-metastasis classifier for papillary thyroid cancer from them. TCRdb reanalyzed the PCR reads via MiXCR. These V and J calls derive from TCRdb rather than the authors' analysis. The profile shows 30,000 to 50,000 clones, around 18% of them singletons. This clone appeared many times. The antigen is unknown. The rearrangement links TRBV28 to TRBJ1-1; D might be TRBD1 (5 bases). The TCR was taken from a female donor with papillary thyroid cancer or a benign thyroid nodule (not recorded which). Some clones in this sample may be carry-over from other donors' samples. The sequenced sample consisted of tumor tissue. CDR3 nucleotide sequence: TGTGCCAGCAGTTTGGGGGGTCCCACTGAAGCTTTCTTT. It codes for CASSLGGPTEAFF.